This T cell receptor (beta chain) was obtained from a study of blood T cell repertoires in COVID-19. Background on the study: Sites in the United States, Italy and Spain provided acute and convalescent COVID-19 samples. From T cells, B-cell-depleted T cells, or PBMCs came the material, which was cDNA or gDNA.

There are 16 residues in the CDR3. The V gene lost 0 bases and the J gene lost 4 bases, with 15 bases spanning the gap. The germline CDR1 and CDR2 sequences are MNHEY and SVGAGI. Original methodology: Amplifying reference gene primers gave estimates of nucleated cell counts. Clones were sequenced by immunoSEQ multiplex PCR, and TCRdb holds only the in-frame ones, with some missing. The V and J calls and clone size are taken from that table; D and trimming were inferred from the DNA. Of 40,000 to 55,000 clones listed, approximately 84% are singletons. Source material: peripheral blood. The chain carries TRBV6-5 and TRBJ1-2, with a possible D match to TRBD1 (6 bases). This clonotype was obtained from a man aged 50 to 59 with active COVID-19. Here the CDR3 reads CASSYSSHRVGYGYTF. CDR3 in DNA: TGTGCCAGCAGTTACTCCTCCCACAGGGTGGGCTATGGCTACACCTTC.